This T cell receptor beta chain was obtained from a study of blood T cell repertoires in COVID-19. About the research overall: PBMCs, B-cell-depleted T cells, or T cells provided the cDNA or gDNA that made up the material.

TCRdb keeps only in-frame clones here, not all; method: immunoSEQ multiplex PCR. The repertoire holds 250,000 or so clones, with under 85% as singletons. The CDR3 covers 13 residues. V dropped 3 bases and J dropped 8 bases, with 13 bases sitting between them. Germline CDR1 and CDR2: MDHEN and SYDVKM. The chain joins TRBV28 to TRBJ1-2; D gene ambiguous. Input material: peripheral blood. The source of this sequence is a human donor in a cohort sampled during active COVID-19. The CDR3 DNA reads TGTGCCAGCAGTTTGGGCCGTATCGTGGGCTACACCTTC. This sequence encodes CASSLGRIVGYTF.